The source of this T cell receptor beta chain is a study of response to subunit inactivated influenza vaccine. Study-wide points: Authors suggested seasonal influenza vaccinations each recruit few new T cells.

This clonotype was seen a handful of times. Its specificity is unknown. TCRdb re-called the RT-PCR reads through MiXCR, storing one row per CDR3 protein. The sample shows fewer than 700,000 distinct CDR3 sequences, under 15% of them seen only once. Sequencing was performed on PBMCs from blood, taken more than 35 days after vaccination. This TCR derives from a man aged 45 to 65 who received an inactivated influenza vaccine.

CDR3 nucleotides: TGCGCCAGCAGCGGAGTAGCAGGGGGAACCTACAATGAGCAGTTCTTC. Its translation is CASSGVAGGTYNEQFF. This sequence joins TRBV5-1 and TRBJ2-1; 7 bases match TRBD1. With 4 bases clipped from V and 2 bases from J, the junction kept 9 bases outside the gene matches. The CDR3 is 16 residues long. Germline CDR1 is SGHRS and CDR2 is YFSETQ.